The 13 T cell receptor beta chains below come from one sample, sequenced in a study of CD4 T cells in relation to SARS-CoV-2 and coronaviruses. The repertoire was sequenced with immunoSEQ multiplex PCR; TCRdb's copy has only in-frame clones and lacks some. This sample has tens of thousands of clones; 70% to 90% occur once, and the top ten carry less than 4%. Material: memory CD4+ T cells from PBMCs. The receptors here all came from an adult with COVID-19.

This clone was observed a handful of times. This rearrangement joins TRBV18 to TRBJ1-1; D is possibly TRBD1 (6 bases). V was shortened by 3 bases and J by 2 bases, with 13 bases between the two germline ends. The germline V gene has CDR1 KGHSH and CDR2 LQKENI. The CDR3 is 15 amino acids. This CDR3 is CASSPGRQANTEAFF. DNA for the CDR3: TGTGCCAGCTCACCGGGGCGACAGGCCAACACTGAAGCTTTCTTT.

The chain couples TRBV20-1 to TRBJ1-1; D gene unclear. The CDR3 runs to 12 residues. Between the trimmed V and J ends, which lost 3 bases and 7 bases, there was a span of 12 bases. Germline CDR1 is DFQATT and CDR2 is SNEGSKA (reference sequence). CDR3 residues: CSASLTLDEAFF. In DNA form, the CDR3 reads TGCAGTGCTAGTTTGACACTAGATGAAGCTTTCTTT.

The chain joins TRBV2 to TRBJ2-3; weak D call: TRBD1 (5 bases). This CDR3 contains 13 residues. The V gene's germline CDR1 is SNHLY and CDR2 FYNNEI. With 7 bases removed from V and 3 bases from J, the gap between germline ends came to 11 bases. DNA for the CDR3: TGTGCCAGCACCTCGACAGTGACAGATACGCAGTATTTT. It specifies CASTSTVTDTQYF.

V gene TRBV2 combines with J gene TRBJ2-7; unclear D gene. This CDR3 has 14 residues. V was trimmed by 7 bases and J by 3 bases, leaving 16 bases between them. Germline CDR1 SNHLY, CDR2 FYNNEI. CDR3 coding DNA: TGTGCCAGCACCCTACTCTCCAGAGACTACGAGCAGTACTTC. The encoded protein is CASTLLSRDYEQYF. Full variable domain (missing parts from reference TRBV2 and TRBJ2-7): EPEVTQTPSHQVTQMGQEVILRCVPISNHLYFYWYRQILGQKVEFLVSFYNNEISEKSEIFDDQFSVERPDGSNFTLKIRSTKLEDSAMYFCASTLLSRDYEQYFGPGTRLTVT.

The chain combines TRBV19 with TRBJ2-1; TRBD2 is a possible D gene (5 bases). The CDR3 runs 14 residues. Germline assignment: CDR1 LNHDA and CDR2 SQIVND (reference sequence). Between the trimmed V and J ends, which lost 5 bases and 5 bases, there was a span of 13 bases. The CDR3 reads CASSPRTGNNEQFF. Here the CDR3 DNA reads TGTGCCAGTAGTCCCAGGACCGGGAACAATGAGCAGTTCTTC.

This chain connects TRBV19 to TRBJ2-7; the D call may be TRBD1 or TRBD2 (5 bases each). V was clipped by 6 bases and J by 2 bases, with 14 bases between them. The CDR3 has 14 amino acids. CDR1 is LNHDA and CDR2 is SQIVND in the germline V gene (reference sequence). The CDR3 bases are TGTGCCAGTAGGGTGGGACCGCAAACCTACGAGCAGTACTTC. Amino acid sequence: CASRVGPQTYEQYF.

The gene calls are TRBV5-4 and TRBJ2-3; D gene unclear. The V end was cut by 5 bases, the J end by 2 bases, with 9 bases between. CDR1 SGHNT and CDR2 YYREEE come from the germline V gene (reference sequence). This CDR3 spans 13 amino acids. The CDR3: CASSSQFTDTQYF. The DNA of the CDR3 is TGTGCCAGCAGTTCGCAGTTCACAGATACGCAGTATTTT.

This clone has only a few counts. This sequence joins TRBV30 and TRBJ2-2, with 7 nucleotides matching TRBD2. The CDR3 is made up of 14 amino acids. Germline V gene sequence: CDR1 GTSNPN, CDR2 SVGIG (reference sequence). J gave up 7 bases and V 3 bases, and 8 bases lay outside the gene matches. The CDR3 spells CAWRPSGEGGELFF. In DNA form, the CDR3 reads TGTGCCTGGAGACCTTCGGGGGAGGGCGGGGAGCTGTTTTTT.

J is TRBJ2-5 and V is TRBV5-1, with D possibly TRBD2 on 6 matching bases. Per the germline V gene, CDR1 is SGHRS and CDR2 is YFSETQ. The CDR3 has 13 residues. V was pared by 0 bases and J by 5 bases, with 8 bases between. The CDR3 DNA reads as TGCGCCAGCAGCTTGGGGGGGGAGGAGACCCAGTACTTC. It is translated as CASSLGGEETQYF.

This clone turned up a few times. The J gene is TRBJ1-1, the V gene TRBV28; unclear D gene. Trimming pared 2 bases from V and 6 bases from J, leaving 7 bases between. CDR3 size: 12 residues. CDR1 and CDR2 from the germline V gene are MDHEN and SYDVKM. The CDR3 reads CASSLQRPEAFF. CDR3 nucleotides: TGTGCCAGCAGTTTACAGAGGCCTGAAGCTTTCTTT.

The genes are TRBV5-1 and TRBJ2-2; TRBD1 aligns across 7 bases. V was clipped by 1 base and J by 7 bases; unmatched bases: 10. The CDR3 sequence is 16 residues long. Looked up from germline, CDR1 is SGHRS and CDR2 is YFSETQ. CDR3 loop: CASSLYRGIKIGELFF. The CDR3 nucleotides are TGCGCCAGCAGCTTGTACAGGGGAATCAAGATCGGGGAGCTGTTTTTT.

The chain recombines TRBV3-1 (or the pseudogene TRBV3-2) with TRBJ1-4; tentative D call: TRBD1 (6 bases). Germline V lookup: CDR1 LGHDT, CDR2 YNNKEL (reference sequence). This CDR3 is built from 16 residues. The ends were cut back, 0 bases at V and 6 bases at J, with 14 bases in the middle. CDR3 nucleotide sequence: TGTGCCAGCAGCCAAGAAGAAGAGACAGGAGATGAAAAACTGTTTTTT. Its translation: CASSQEEETGDEKLFF.

Of note for this clone: This CDR3 is also generated by other DNA sequences in the sample. This chain links TRBV18 with TRBJ2-4, with D unresolved. This CDR3 has 15 residues. Trimming took 0 bases from V and 12 from J, leaving 18 bases between them. Germline V gives CDR1 KGHSH, CDR2 LQKENI. CDR3 sequence: CASSPPAHYSSPQYF. The CDR3 DNA reads as TGTGCCAGCTCACCACCGGCCCACTACTCGAGCCCTCAGTACTTC.